The clone carrying this TCR beta chain came up a few times. Its antigen remains unknown. The sample originates from a study of T-cell reconstitution after alpha-beta-depleted transplantation in children. Study observations and caveats: By about two months after transplant, alpha-beta T cells reportedly arose from several hundred graft clones that had expanded. One year after transplant, T-cell counts and diversity came mostly from newly produced T cells.

During its preparation, the TCRbeta library received unique molecular identifiers. TCRdb re-called the PCR reads with MiXCR, one entry per CDR3 protein. The table has some 200,000 distinct CDR3 sequences, approximately 6.9% seen once. The clonotype was recovered from a boy aged 2-9 years with acute lymphoblastic leukemia, due to receive a stem cell transplant. Here the sequenced sample was PBMCs, taken before TCRalphabeta/CD19-depleted stem cell transplant.

DNA for the CDR3: TGTGCCAGCAGCTTAGACATCACCTACGAGCAGTACTTC. Translating it yields CASSLDITYEQYF. The chain joins TRBV5-5 to TRBJ2-7, with D unresolved. V was clipped by 2 bases and J by 2 bases, with 8 bases between them. This CDR3 contains 13 residues. Germline assignment: CDR1 SGHKS and CDR2 YYEKEE (reference sequence).